This T cell receptor beta chain originates from a study of blood T cells in healthy people across ages. This CDR3 comprises 15 residues. The germline V gene has CDR1 SGDLS and CDR2 YYNGEE. V was clipped by 4 bases and J by 5 bases; unmatched bases: 8. Findings and limits, study-wide: The recorded TCR beta diversity per million T cells decreased in a roughly linear manner with age.

In the case of this clonotype: Its antigen is not known.

A second PCR, run for roughly 7 to 12 cycles, used a sample-barcoded 5' primer plus a J-beta primer mix. TCRdb re-analysed the 5' RACE reads in MiXCR, keeping a single row per CDR3 protein. Of approximately 1,700,000 distinct CDR3 sequences in the sample, 39% were seen once. This receptor was obtained from a human donor in good health. Material for sequencing was blood. This chain uses TRBV9 with TRBJ2-1, with TRBD2 identical over 8 bases. CDR3 sequence reads: CASSPLRGAHNEQFF. The CDR3 nucleotides read TGTGCCAGCAGCCCGTTGCGGGGGGCCCACAATGAGCAGTTCTTC.